What follows describes a single TCR beta chain. The antigen is unknown. This specimen comes from a study of T cells after yellow fever vaccination. For the study at large: SMART-Seq v4 Ultra Low Input prepared libraries from low-cell fractions.

Germline loops: CDR1 SGHRS, CDR2 YFSETQ. V shed 4 bases and J shed 5 bases, with 13 bases lying between them. The CDR3 is 14 residues long. In TCRdb, the 5' RACE reads were re-called with MiXCR into one record per CDR3 protein. Here the sample spans approximately 250,000 distinct CDR3 sequences, approximately 6.8% being singletons. Study conclusions and caveats: Post-booster reappearance was seen for most primary-vaccination clones (nearly 97% CD4, about 90% CD8). Compared with primary, the secondary response was weaker and peaked at day 5, not 15.

This TCR was sampled from a man aged 25 to 40 who received the YFV17D yellow fever vaccine. The input for sequencing was CD4+ T cells sorted from PBMCs, taken on the day of the yellow fever booster vaccination. The chain combines TRBV5-1 with TRBJ2-1; D call uncertain. CDR3 sequence: CASSLAQTDNEQFF. In DNA, the CDR3 is TGCGCCAGCAGCCTGGCCCAGACTGACAATGAGCAGTTCTTC. Using reference TRBV5-1 and TRBJ2-1 for the parts outside the CDR3, the full variable domain is KAGVTQTPRYLIKTRGQQVTLSCSPISGHRSVSWYQQTPGQGLQFLFEYFSETQRNKGNFPGRFSGRQFSNSRSEMNVSTLELGDSALYLCASSLAQTDNEQFFGPGTRLTVL.